This TCR beta chain emerged from a study of T cells after posttransplantation cyclophosphamide. General observations from the study: Recipient CMV seropositivity and CMV reactivation strongly tracked TRB clonality. Later blood repertoires were often dominated by clones from the donor CD8+ memory compartment. TRB overlap between skin or GI tissue T cells and blood was limited.

Busulfan-fludarabine conditioning, marrow transplant, and cyclophosphamide on days +3 and +4 were administered. Unmatched junction bases numbered 7, after V lost 3 bases and J lost 5 bases. Germline lookup yields CDR1 LGHNA and CDR2 YSLEER. The CDR3 covers 16 residues. This clone was found many times. The antigen is unknown. The repertoire was sequenced with immunoSEQ multiplex PCR; TCRdb's copy has only in-frame clones and lacks some. This sample carries around 12,000 clones, none of them present only once. V is TRBV4-3 and J is TRBJ1-4; 9 bases agree with TRBD1. The origin of this receptor is a female patient in her forties who received an allogeneic stem cell transplant from an unrelated donor, was CMV-positive, and had acute GVHD only. Some T cells may be transferred from the graft donor. Sequencing used PBMCs, obtained after allogeneic stem cell transplant with posttransplant cyclophosphamide. The chain's CDR3 is CASSHGIGTGNEKLFF. In nucleotides, the CDR3 is TGCGCCAGCAGCCATGGGATCGGGACAGGGAATGAAAAACTGTTTTTT.